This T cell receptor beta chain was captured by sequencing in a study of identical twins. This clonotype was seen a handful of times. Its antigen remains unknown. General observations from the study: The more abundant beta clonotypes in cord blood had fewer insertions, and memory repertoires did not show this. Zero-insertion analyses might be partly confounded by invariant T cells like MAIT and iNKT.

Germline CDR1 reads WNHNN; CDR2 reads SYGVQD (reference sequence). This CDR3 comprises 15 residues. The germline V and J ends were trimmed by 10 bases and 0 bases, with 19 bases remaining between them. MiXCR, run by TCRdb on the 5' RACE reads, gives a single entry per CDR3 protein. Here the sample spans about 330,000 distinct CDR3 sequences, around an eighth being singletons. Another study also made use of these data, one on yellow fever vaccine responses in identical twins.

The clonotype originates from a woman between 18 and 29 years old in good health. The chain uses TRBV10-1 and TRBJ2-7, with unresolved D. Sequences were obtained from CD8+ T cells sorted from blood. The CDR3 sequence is CANTESPRSSYEQYF. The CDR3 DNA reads TGCGCCAACACTGAGTCGCCCAGGAGCTCCTACGAGCAGTACTTC.